This T cell receptor beta chain was documented in a study of T cell responses to AZD1222 COVID-19 vaccine. Overall study results and limits: A mostly white British donor set with more females was recruited, and clonal diversity was possibly underestimated.

Some clones are missing from TCRdb's copy, which holds only in-frame ones; the method was immunoSEQ multiplex PCR. The data hold 100,000 to 150,000 clones, with roughly nine tenths observed a single time. Looked up from germline, CDR1 is KGHDR and CDR2 is SFDVKD. The CDR3 is 15 amino acids. Trimming removed 3 bases at V and 3 bases at J, with 12 bases between. With respect to this clone: Antigen: not known.

The origin of this receptor is an adult in good health. The V and J genes are TRBV24-1 and TRBJ2-3; D remains unclear. This specimen consisted of peripheral blood, obtained on day 0 of AZD1222 vaccination. CDR3 nucleotides: TGTGCCACCAGTGATCGGGCCCCAGGTACAGATACGCAGTATTTT. It translates to CATSDRAPGTDTQYF.